Below are 23 T cell receptor beta chains sequenced from a single sample in a study of patients and donors after allogeneic stem cell transplantation. A single record per CDR3 protein comes from TCRdb applying MiXCR to the RT-PCR reads. The sample lists 920,000 or so distinct CDR3 sequences, roughly 18% occurring once. What was sequenced was blood, either unsorted or a sorted T cell fraction (not recorded which). These TCRs come from a human donor who was either an allogeneic HSCT recipient or a stem cell or donor lymphocyte infusion donor (not recorded which). It is not recorded whose cells these are; they may come from a transplant donor.

This clonotype was counted a single time. The chain links TRBV13 to TRBJ2-3; 7 bases are a match to TRBD1. The CDR3 totals 15 residues. Germline CDR1 and CDR2: PRHDT and FYEKMQ (reference sequence). The trim removed 5 bases at V and 2 bases at J, leaving 7 bases unmatched. Here the CDR3 reads CASSLTTGYTDTQYF. The CDR3 bases are TGTGCCAGCAGCCTGACGACAGGGTACACAGATACGCAGTATTTT.

This clonotype showed up just a few times. This chain joins TRBV14 and TRBJ2-1, with 10 bases lining up with TRBD2. Germline V gene data show CDR1 as SGHDN and CDR2 as FVKESK. V trimming: 0 bases; J trimming: 4 bases; junction bases outside the gene matches: 15. The CDR3 spans 20 residues. CDR3 bases: TGTGCCAGCAGCCAAGACAGCGGGAGGGCGATAAAGGTATTATACAATGAGCAGTTCTTC. It codes for CASSQDSGRAIKVLYNEQFF.

This chain joins TRBV28 and TRBJ2-1; 8 bases fit TRBD1. The germline V gene encodes CDR1 MDHEN and CDR2 SYDVKM. Trimming took 5 bases from V and 8 from J; bases not matched to a gene: 8. The CDR3 contains 14 residues. The CDR3 DNA reads as TGTGCCAGCAGTCGGGCAGGGGGCCGGGATGAGCAGTTCTTC. Translating it yields CASSRAGGRDEQFF.

In this sample, this clonotype turned up many times. This chain uses TRBV5-6 with TRBJ1-1; D is ambiguous. The CDR3 sequence is 14 residues long. The V end was cut by 2 bases, the J end by 5 bases, with 13 bases between. Germline CDR1 SGHDT, CDR2 YYEEEE. The CDR3 DNA is TGTGCCAGCAGCTTAGGGTTCAGAAAAACTGAAGCTTTCTTT. As protein: CASSLGFRKTEAFF.

The rearrangement uses TRBV24-1 and TRBJ2-3; D uncertain. With 6 bases removed from V and 3 bases from J, the gap between germline ends came to 15 bases. Germline V gives CDR1 KGHDR, CDR2 SFDVKD. CDR3 length equals 15 residues. Here the CDR3 DNA reads TGTGCCACCAGTCGAGCCGGCAGAGTTACAGATACGCAGTATTTT. Translating it yields CATSRAGRVTDTQYF.

The chain employs TRBV6-5 and TRBJ2-7; D call uncertain. The CDR3 length is 12 residues. V was clipped by 6 bases and J by 3 bases, with 9 bases between them. CDR1 MNHEY and CDR2 SVGAGI come from the germline V gene. The CDR3 nucleotides read TGTGCCAGCAGACGGACGATCTACGAGCAGTACTTC. Residues: CASRRTIYEQYF.

V gene TRBV20-1 combines with J gene TRBJ2-1; no reliable D call. Trimming pared 3 bases from V and 8 bases from J, leaving 14 bases between. The CDR3 contains 13 residues. Germline V CDR1 and CDR2: DFQATT, SNEGSKA (reference sequence). CDR3 loop: CSARSLLYYEQFF. The CDR3 DNA reads as TGCAGTGCTAGGAGCCTTCTATACTATGAGCAGTTCTTC.

Turning to this clonotype: One end of the junction is discordant with germline, which a read error may explain. CDR3 loop: CSARQGGAF. The CDR3 nucleotides read TGCAGTGCCCGACAGGGAGGGGCCTTC. V is TRBV20-1 and J is TRBJ2-4; D possibly matches TRBD1 or TRBD2 (7 bases each). The CDR3 is 9 residues long. In germline, CDR1 is DFQATT, CDR2 SNEGSKA (reference sequence).

This clonotype appeared a few times. The rearrangement links TRBV15 to TRBJ1-5, with no clear D. V was cut by 0 bases and J by 7 bases, with 7 bases left in between. The CDR3 sequence is 13 residues long. Germline assignment: CDR1 LNHNV and CDR2 YYDKDF (reference sequence). The CDR3 DNA follows: TGTGCCACCAGCAGAGATTTGGAACAGCCCCAGCATTTT. It yields the protein CATSRDLEQPQHF.

The J gene is TRBJ1-6, the V gene TRBV6-5, with D perhaps TRBD1 (5 bases). This CDR3 is built from 16 residues. The ends were cut back, 0 bases at V and 7 bases at J, with 13 bases in the middle. Per the germline V gene, CDR1 is MNHEY and CDR2 is SVGAGI. Written as DNA, the CDR3 is TGTGCCAGCAGTTACTCGATTATCCGGGGGAATTCACCCCTCCACTTT. It yields the protein CASSYSIIRGNSPLHF.

This chain connects TRBV14 to TRBJ1-2; D gene ambiguous. Per germline, CDR1 SGHDN and CDR2 FVKESK. The CDR3 contains 13 residues. Trimming pared 4 bases from V and 6 bases from J, leaving 12 bases between. The CDR3 loop reads CASSLLVMDGYTF. CDR3 DNA sequence: TGTGCCAGCAGCCTACTGGTTATGGATGGCTACACCTTC. The variable domain in full, with the rest retrieved from reference TRBV14 and TRBJ1-2, is EAGVTQFPSHSVIEKGQTVTLRCDPISGHDNLYWYRRVMGKEIKFLLHFVKESKQDESGMPNNRFLAERTGGTYSTLKVQPAELEDSGVYFCASSLLVMDGYTFGSGTRLTVV.

The rearrangement joins TRBV20-1 to TRBJ2-7, with TRBD2 matching 8 bases. V lost 5 bases and J lost 0; bases outside the gene matches: 9. Germline V lookup: CDR1 DFQATT, CDR2 SNEGSKA (reference sequence). The CDR3 totals 15 residues. The CDR3 DNA sequence: TGCAGTGCTGAGGCGTCGAGCGGGAGCTCCTACGAGCAGTACTTC. Translating it yields CSAEASSGSSYEQYF.

This clonotype has a count of ten or more. The V and J genes are TRBV12-3 or TRBV12-4 and TRBJ2-2; D is unclear. Trimming removed 6 bases from V and 5 bases from J, with 4 bases in between. CDR3 length equals 11 residues. CDR3 in DNA: TGTGCCAGCAGACTTACCGGGGAGCTGTTTTTT. It codes for CASRLTGELFF.

The chain has TRBV4-1 and TRBJ1-3; no firm D call. CDR3 length: 12 amino acids. Looked up from germline, CDR1 is MGHRA and CDR2 is YSYEKL. V shed 2 bases and J shed 3 bases, with 2 bases lying between them. CDR3 amino acids: CASSQIGNTIYF. The CDR3 nucleotides read TGCGCCAGCAGCCAAATTGGAAACACCATATATTTT.

CDR3 coding DNA: TGTGCCTGGGGGAGACAGGACTACAATCAGCCCCAGCATTTT. It yields the protein CAWGRQDYNQPQHF. This chain connects TRBV30 to TRBJ1-5, with D perhaps matching TRBD1 (6 bases). Germline assignment: CDR1 GTSNPN and CDR2 SVGIG (reference sequence). The CDR3 covers 14 residues. Deletions cut 5 bases from V and 3 bases from J, with 14 bases between.

V usage is TRBV30 and J usage is TRBJ2-7; 12 bases align to TRBD2. V dropped 1 base and J dropped 6; count of bases not matched to a gene: 7. The CDR3 covers 15 residues. CDR1 and CDR2 from the germline V gene are GTSNPN and SVGIG (reference sequence). The CDR3 nucleotides are TGTGCCTGGAGTGCCTTACTAGCGGGAGGATCCGAGCAGTACTTC. Protein product: CAWSALLAGGSEQYF. The whole variable domain, remainder taken from reference TRBV30 and TRBJ2-7, is SQTIHQWPATLVQPVGSPLSLECTVEGTSNPNLYWYRQAAGRGLQLLFYSVGIGQISSEVPQNLSASRPQDRQFILSSKKLLLSDSGFYLCAWSALLAGGSEQYFGPGTRLTVT.

V gene TRBV7-3 combines with J gene TRBJ2-7, with D unclear. The V end was cut by 5 bases, the J end by 4 bases, with 12 bases between. The germline gives CDR1 SGHTA, CDR2 FQGTGA. The CDR3 has 13 amino acids. For the CDR3, the DNA is TGTGCCAGCAGCCTGGGGAATGCATACGAGCAGTACTTC. Its protein is CASSLGNAYEQYF.

The table lists this clonotype with a few counts. The genes are TRBV29-1 and TRBJ2-7; 10 nucleotides match TRBD1. This CDR3 is built from 13 residues. Trimming cost V 4 bases and J 5 bases; bases outside gene matches: 5. CDR1 and CDR2 from the germline V gene are SQVTM and ANQGSEA. The CDR3 DNA reads TGCAGCGTTGGGAGACAGGGGGCCCACGAGCAGTACTTC. Its protein product is CSVGRQGAHEQYF.

The genes are TRBV3-1 and TRBJ2-7; 7 bases are shared with TRBD2. Trimming removed 2 bases from V and 4 bases from J; junction bases left unmatched: 8. CDR1 is LGHDT and CDR2 is YNNKEL in the germline V gene (reference sequence). The CDR3 extends over 15 amino acids. The chain's CDR3 is CASSQNNAGGYEQYF. CDR3 nucleotides: TGTGCCAGCAGCCAAAACAATGCCGGGGGGTACGAGCAGTACTTC.

The CDR3 reads CASSRRTSGVPFLNEQFF. CDR3 nucleotide sequence: TGTGCCAGCAGCCGTCGCACCTCAGGGGTCCCATTCCTCAATGAGCAGTTCTTC. The chain carries TRBV11-2 and TRBJ2-1; tentative D call: TRBD1 (6 bases). Germline V gene data show CDR1 as SGHAT and CDR2 as FQNNGV. The length of the CDR3 is 18 residues. V dropped 5 bases and J dropped 6 bases, with 26 bases sitting between them.

The rearrangement uses TRBV12-3 or TRBV12-4 and TRBJ1-2, with TRBD1 as a possible D gene (6 bases). Trimming removed 5 bases at V and 12 bases at J, with 19 bases between. CDR3 length: 13 amino acids. The CDR3, as DNA: TGTGCCAGCAGTCGCGCAGAACAGGGTAGAAACACCTTC. It specifies CASSRAEQGRNTF.

This clonotype was seen more than once but under ten times. The chain has TRBV30 and TRBJ1-1; no clear D gene. This CDR3 has 11 residues. The germline V and J ends were trimmed by 2 bases and 3 bases, with 4 bases remaining between them. CDR1 is GTSNPN and CDR2 is SVGIG in the germline V gene (reference sequence). The DNA of the CDR3 is TGTGCCTGGAGTAGCGACACTGAAGCTTTCTTT. As protein: CAWSSDTEAFF.

The genes are TRBV9 and TRBJ2-4, with 10 nucleotides matching TRBD2. The CDR3 runs to 14 residues. Trimming cost V 4 bases and J 6 bases; bases outside gene matches: 4. Per the germline V gene, CDR1 is SGDLS and CDR2 is YYNGEE. CDR3 sequence (DNA): TGTGCCAGCAGCTCGAGACTAGCGGGAAACATTCAGTACTTC. Its translation is CASSSRLAGNIQYF. The variable domain in full, with the rest retrieved from reference TRBV9 and TRBJ2-4, is DSGVTQTPKHLITATGQRVTLRCSPRSGDLSVYWYQQSLDQGLQFLIQYYNGEERAKGNILERFSAQQFPDLHSELNLSSLELGDSALYFCASSSRLAGNIQYFGAGTRLSVL.